This entry lists 5 T cell receptor beta chains sequenced from one sample in a study of shared clonotypes between healthy human individuals. Only in-frame clones appear in the TCRdb table, and some are missing; sequencing was by immunoSEQ multiplex PCR. The sample contains approximately 2,000,000 clones, about 94% of which appear only once. Naive-designated CD8 cells lacked CD45RO, were positively enriched for CCR7, and omitted terminally differentiated effector memory CD45RA+ cells. Input material: naive CD8+ T cells from PBMCs. These receptors were collected from a man aged 18 to 29 in good health. Some clones in this sample may be carry-over from other donors' samples.

The genes are TRBV27 and TRBJ2-1; tentative D call: TRBD1 (6 bases). The CDR3 totals 13 residues. V was trimmed by 8 bases and J by 2 bases, leaving 10 bases between them. Germline V gene lookup returns CDR1 MNHEY and CDR2 SMNVEV (reference sequence). CDR3 region: CASGRTAYNEQFF. In DNA, the CDR3 is TGTGCCAGCGGACGGACAGCCTACAATGAGCAGTTCTTC.

V and J are TRBV7-9 and TRBJ2-7, with D possibly TRBD1 on 6 matching bases. The CDR3 length is 16 residues. Trimming took off 5 bases at V and 0 bases at J, with 17 bases between the two ends. The germline CDR1 and CDR2 sequences are SEHNR and FQNEAQ (reference sequence). CDR3 region: CASSNLRDKSSYEQYF. For the CDR3, the DNA is TGTGCCAGCAGCAACCTCCGGGACAAAAGCTCCTACGAGCAGTACTTC.

The V and J genes are TRBV4-1 and TRBJ2-7, with no clear D. Trimming removed 0 bases at V and 2 bases at J, with 14 bases between. Germline CDR1 reads MGHRA; CDR2 reads YSYEKL. The CDR3 extends over 16 amino acids. As DNA, the CDR3 is TGCGCCAGCAGCCAAGATTGGTTCGTTACCACCTACGAGCAGTACTTC. Residues: CASSQDWFVTTYEQYF.

In the case of this clone: In the same sample, other DNA sequences code for this CDR3. The chain carries TRBV7-9 and TRBJ2-2, with D perhaps given as TRBD1 or TRBD2 (5 bases each). The CDR3 is made up of 13 amino acids. Per germline, CDR1 SEHNR and CDR2 FQNEAQ (reference sequence). Trimming removed 3 bases from V and 5 bases from J, with 7 bases in between. CDR3 in DNA: TGTGCCAGCAGCTTTGGGGGAACCGGGGAGCTGTTTTTT. This encodes CASSFGGTGELFF.

V gene TRBV7-3 combines with J gene TRBJ1-2; D is possibly TRBD1 (5 bases). Germline CDR1 reads SGHTA; CDR2 reads FQGTGA. V gave up 5 bases and J gave up 4 bases, with 11 bases separating them. The CDR3 extends over 13 amino acids. CDR3 sequence: CASSPRDGYGYTF. CDR3 DNA sequence: TGTGCCAGCAGCCCCCGGGACGGCTATGGCTACACCTTC.